The source of this T cell receptor (beta chain) is a study of Ad26.COV2.S vaccination and SARS-CoV-2 variants. TCRdb keeps only in-frame clones here, not all; method: immunoSEQ multiplex PCR. The sample includes roughly 180,000 clones, around nine tenths of them seen just once. This CDR3 comprises 12 residues. Germline-derived CDR1 and CDR2 are SGHAT and FQNNGV. V shed 1 base, J shed 10 bases, and the junction held 2 bases outside the gene matches. The sequence was obtained from a human donor who had recovered from COVID-19. The chain uses TRBV11-2 and TRBJ2-5, with 8 nucleotides matching TRBD2. The source material was peripheral blood, sampled after recovery from COVID-19. The CDR3 region has the DNA TGTGCCAGCAGCTTAGTGCGGGGGGACCAGTACTTC. Amino acid sequence: CASSLVRGDQYF.